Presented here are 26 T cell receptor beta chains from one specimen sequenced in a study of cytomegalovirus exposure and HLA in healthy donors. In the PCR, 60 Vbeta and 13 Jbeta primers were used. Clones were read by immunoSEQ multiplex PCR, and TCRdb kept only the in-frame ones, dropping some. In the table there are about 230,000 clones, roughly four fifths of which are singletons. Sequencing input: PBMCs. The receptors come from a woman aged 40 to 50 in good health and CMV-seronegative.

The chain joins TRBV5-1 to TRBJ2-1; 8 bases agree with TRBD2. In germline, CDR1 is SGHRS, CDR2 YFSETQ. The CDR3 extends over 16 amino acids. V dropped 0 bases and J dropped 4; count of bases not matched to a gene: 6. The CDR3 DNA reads TGCGCCAGCAGCTTGGTCACTAGCGGACCATACAATGAGCAGTTCTTC. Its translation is CASSLVTSGPYNEQFF.

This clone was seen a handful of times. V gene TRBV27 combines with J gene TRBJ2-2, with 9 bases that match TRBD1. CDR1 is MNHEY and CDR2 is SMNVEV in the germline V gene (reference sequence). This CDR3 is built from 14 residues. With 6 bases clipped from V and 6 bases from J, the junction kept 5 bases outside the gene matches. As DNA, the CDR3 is TGTGCCAGCAGACTGGGACAGGGCCCCGGGGAGCTGTTTTTT. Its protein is CASRLGQGPGELFF.

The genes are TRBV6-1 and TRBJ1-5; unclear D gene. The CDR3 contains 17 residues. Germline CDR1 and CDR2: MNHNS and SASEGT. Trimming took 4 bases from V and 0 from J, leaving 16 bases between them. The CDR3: CASSASSRQYSNQPQHF. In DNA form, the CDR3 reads TGTGCCAGCAGTGCCTCTTCTAGGCAATATAGCAATCAGCCCCAGCATTTT.

CDR3 sequence reads: CASSSGLELGETQYF. The CDR3 DNA is TGTGCCAGCAGCTCGGGACTAGAGTTGGGAGAGACCCAGTACTTC. This sequence joins TRBV5-8 and TRBJ2-5; 8 bases align to TRBD2. This CDR3 comprises 15 residues. CDR1 is SGHTS and CDR2 is YDEGEE in the germline V gene. V lost 3 bases and J lost 4; bases outside the gene matches: 8.

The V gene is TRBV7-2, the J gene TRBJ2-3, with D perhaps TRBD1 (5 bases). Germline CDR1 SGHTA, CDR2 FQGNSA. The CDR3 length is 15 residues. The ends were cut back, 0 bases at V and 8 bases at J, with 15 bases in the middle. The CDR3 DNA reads TGTGCCAGCAGCTTAGCGGGCCAGGGCGGTGGTACGCAGTATTTT. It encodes CASSLAGQGGGTQYF.

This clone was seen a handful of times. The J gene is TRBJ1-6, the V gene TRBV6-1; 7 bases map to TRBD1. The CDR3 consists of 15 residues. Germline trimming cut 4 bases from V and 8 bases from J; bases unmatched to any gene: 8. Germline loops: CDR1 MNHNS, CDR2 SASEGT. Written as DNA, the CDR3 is TGTGCCAGCAGTGTTGGGACAGCGAAGGATTCACCCCTCCACTTT. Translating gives CASSVGTAKDSPLHF.

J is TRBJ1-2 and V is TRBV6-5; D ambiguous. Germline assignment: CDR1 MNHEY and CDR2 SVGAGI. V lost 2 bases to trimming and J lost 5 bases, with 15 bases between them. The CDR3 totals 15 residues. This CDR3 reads CASSYGTGSGYGYTF. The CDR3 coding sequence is TGTGCCAGCAGTTACGGCACGGGGTCCGGGTATGGCTACACCTTC.

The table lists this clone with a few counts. CDR3 DNA: TGTGCCAGCAGTTTGGACAGGGTGGCTTCACCCCTCCACTTT. The encoded protein is CASSLDRVASPLHF. This chain uses TRBV6-5 with TRBJ1-6; 8 positions agree with TRBD1. The CDR3 runs to 14 residues. The V segment lost 4 bases and the J segment 9 bases; nucleotides outside the gene matches: 5. Germline V gene data show CDR1 as MNHEY and CDR2 as SVGAGI.

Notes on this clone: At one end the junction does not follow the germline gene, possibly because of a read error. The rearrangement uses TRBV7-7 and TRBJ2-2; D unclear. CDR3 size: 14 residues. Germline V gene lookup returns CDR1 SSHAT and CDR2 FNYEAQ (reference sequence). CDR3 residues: CASSLVRSTGELFF. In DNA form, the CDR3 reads TGTGCTAGCAGCTTAGTTCGGTCCACCGGGGAGCTGTTTTTT.

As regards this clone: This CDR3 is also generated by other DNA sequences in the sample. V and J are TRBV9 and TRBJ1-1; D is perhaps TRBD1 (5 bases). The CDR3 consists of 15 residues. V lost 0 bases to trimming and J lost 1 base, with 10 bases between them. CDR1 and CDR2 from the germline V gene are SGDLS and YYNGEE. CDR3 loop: CASSVVAGQNTEAFF. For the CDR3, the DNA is TGTGCCAGCAGCGTAGTGGCAGGACAGAACACTGAAGCTTTCTTT.

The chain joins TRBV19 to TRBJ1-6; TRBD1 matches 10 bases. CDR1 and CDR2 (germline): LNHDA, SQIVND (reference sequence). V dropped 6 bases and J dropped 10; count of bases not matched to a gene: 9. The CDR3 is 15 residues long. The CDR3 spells CASRTTGGNLSPLHF. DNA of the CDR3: TGTGCCAGTAGAACGACAGGGGGCAATTTATCACCCCTCCACTTT.

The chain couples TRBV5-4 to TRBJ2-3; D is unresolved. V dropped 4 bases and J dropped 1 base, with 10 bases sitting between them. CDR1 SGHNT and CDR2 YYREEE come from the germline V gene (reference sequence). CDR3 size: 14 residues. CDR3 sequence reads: CASSLESGTDTQYF. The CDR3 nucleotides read TGTGCCAGCAGCCTTGAGAGCGGCACAGATACGCAGTATTTT.

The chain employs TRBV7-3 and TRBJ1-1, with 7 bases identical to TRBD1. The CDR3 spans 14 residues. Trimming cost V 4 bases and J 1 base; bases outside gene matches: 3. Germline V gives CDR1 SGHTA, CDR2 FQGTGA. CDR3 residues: CASSSGGPNTEAFF. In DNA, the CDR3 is TGTGCCAGCAGCTCAGGGGGTCCGAACACTGAAGCTTTCTTT.

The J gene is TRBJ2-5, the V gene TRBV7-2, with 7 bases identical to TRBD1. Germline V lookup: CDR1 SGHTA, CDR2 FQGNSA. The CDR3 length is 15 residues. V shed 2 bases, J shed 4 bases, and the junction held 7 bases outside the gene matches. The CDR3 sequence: CASSLRNGQVETQYF. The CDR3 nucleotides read TGTGCCAGCAGCTTAAGGAACGGACAGGTAGAGACCCAGTACTTC.

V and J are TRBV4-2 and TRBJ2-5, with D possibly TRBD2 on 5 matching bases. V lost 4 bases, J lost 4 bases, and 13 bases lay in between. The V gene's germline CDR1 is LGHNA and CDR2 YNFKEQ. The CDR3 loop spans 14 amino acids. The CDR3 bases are TGTGCCAGCAGCCTTAGCGACCGGTCAGAGACCCAGTACTTC. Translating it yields CASSLSDRSETQYF.

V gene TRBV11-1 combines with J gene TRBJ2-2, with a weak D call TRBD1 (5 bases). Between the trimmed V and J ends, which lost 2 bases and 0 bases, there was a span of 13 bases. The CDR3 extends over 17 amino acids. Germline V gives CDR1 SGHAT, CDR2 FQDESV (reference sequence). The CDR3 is CASSLPLDSPNTGELFF. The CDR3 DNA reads TGTGCCAGCAGCTTACCCCTCGACAGTCCGAACACCGGGGAGCTGTTTTTT.

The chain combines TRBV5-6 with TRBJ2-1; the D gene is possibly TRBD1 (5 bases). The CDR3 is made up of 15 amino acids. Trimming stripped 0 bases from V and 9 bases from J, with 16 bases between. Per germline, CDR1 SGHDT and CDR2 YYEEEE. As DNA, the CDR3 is TGTGCCAGCAGCTTGGTATCCGCTCGGACATTTGAGCAGTTCTTC. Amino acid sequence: CASSLVSARTFEQFF.

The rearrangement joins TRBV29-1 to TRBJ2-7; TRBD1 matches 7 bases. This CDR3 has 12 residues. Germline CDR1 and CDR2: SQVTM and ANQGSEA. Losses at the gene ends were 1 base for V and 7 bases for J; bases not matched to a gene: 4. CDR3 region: CSVEGQGLEQYF. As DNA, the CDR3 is TGCAGCGTTGAAGGACAGGGTCTTGAGCAGTACTTC.

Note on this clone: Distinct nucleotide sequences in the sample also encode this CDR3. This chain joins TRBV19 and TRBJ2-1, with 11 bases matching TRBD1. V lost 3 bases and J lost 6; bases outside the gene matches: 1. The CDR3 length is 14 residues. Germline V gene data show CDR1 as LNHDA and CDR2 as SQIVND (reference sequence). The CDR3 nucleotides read TGTGCCAGTAGTATCGGGACAGGGGGCAATGAGCAGTTCTTC. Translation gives CASSIGTGGNEQFF. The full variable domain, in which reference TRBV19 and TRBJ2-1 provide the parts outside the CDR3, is DGGITQSPKYLFRKEGQNVTLSCEQNLNHDAMYWYRQDPGQGLRLIYYSQIVNDFQKGDIAEGYSVSREKKESFPLTVTSAQKNPTAFYLCASSIGTGGNEQFFGPGTRLTVL.

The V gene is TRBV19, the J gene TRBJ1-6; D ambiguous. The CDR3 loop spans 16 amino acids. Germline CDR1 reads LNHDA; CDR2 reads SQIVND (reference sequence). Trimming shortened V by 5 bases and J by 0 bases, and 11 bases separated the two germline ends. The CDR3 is CASSASRSSYNSPLHF. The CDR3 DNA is TGTGCCAGTAGTGCCAGTAGGAGCTCCTATAATTCACCCCTCCACTTT.

The CDR3 DNA sequence: TGCGCCAGCAATAGGACACCGGGCTCCTACGAGCAGTACTTC. Residues: CASNRTPGSYEQYF. The chain is built from TRBV5-1 and TRBJ2-7, with a weak D call TRBD1 (5 bases). The V gene's germline CDR1 is SGHRS and CDR2 YFSETQ. V dropped 6 bases and J dropped 0 bases, with 13 bases sitting between them. There are 14 residues in the CDR3. Full variable domain (rest looked up from reference TRBV5-1 and TRBJ2-7): KAGVTQTPRYLIKTRGQQVTLSCSPISGHRSVSWYQQTPGQGLQFLFEYFSETQRNKGNFPGRFSGRQFSNSRSEMNVSTLELGDSALYLCASNRTPGSYEQYFGPGTRLTVT.

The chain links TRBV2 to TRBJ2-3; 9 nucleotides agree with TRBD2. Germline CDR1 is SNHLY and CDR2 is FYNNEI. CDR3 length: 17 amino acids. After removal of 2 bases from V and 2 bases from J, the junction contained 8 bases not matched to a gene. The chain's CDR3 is CASSESAVAGATDTQYF. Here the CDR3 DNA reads TGTGCCAGCAGTGAAAGCGCTGTAGCGGGGGCCACAGATACGCAGTATTTT.

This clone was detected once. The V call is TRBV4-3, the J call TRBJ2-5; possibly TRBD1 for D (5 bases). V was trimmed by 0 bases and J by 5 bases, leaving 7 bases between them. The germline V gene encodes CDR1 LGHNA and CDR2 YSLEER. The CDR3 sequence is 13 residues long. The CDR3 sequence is CASSQDRAETQYF. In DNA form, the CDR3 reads TGCGCCAGCAGCCAAGACAGGGCGGAGACCCAGTACTTC.

CDR3 in amino acids: CASSMTVRGPYEQYF. The CDR3 DNA is TGTGCCAGTAGTATGACCGTCAGGGGTCCCTACGAGCAGTACTTC. The genes are TRBV19 and TRBJ2-7; tentative D call: TRBD1 (6 bases). The CDR3 length is 15 residues. Germline V gene sequence: CDR1 LNHDA, CDR2 SQIVND (reference sequence). V was trimmed by 3 bases and J by 2 bases, leaving 14 bases between them.

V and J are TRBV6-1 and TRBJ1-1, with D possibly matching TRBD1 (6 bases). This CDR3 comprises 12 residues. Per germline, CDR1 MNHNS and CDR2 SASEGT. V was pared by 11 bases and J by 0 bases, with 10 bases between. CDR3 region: CALRTVNTEAFF. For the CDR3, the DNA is TGTGCCCTCCGGACAGTGAACACTGAAGCTTTCTTT.

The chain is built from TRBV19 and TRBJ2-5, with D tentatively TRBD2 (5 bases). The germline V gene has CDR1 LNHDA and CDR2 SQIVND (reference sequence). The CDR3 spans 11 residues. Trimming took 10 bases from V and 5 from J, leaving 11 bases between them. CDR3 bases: TGTGCCACCCTGGAGGAGGAGACCCAGTACTTC. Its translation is CATLEEETQYF.